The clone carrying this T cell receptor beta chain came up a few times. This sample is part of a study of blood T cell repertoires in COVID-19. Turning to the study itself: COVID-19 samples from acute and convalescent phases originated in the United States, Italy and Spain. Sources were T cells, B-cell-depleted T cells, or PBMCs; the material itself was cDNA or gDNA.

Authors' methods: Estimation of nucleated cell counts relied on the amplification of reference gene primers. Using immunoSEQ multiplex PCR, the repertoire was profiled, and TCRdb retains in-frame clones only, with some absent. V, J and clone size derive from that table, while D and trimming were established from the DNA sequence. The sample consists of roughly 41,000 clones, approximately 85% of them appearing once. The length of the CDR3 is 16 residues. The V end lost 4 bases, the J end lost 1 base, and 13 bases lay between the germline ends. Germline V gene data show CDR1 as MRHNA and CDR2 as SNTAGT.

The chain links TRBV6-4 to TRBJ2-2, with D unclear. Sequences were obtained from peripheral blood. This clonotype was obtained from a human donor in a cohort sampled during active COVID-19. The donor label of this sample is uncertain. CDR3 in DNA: TGTGCCAGCAGTGTAGAGAGAGGTCAGAACACCGGGGAGCTGTTTTTT. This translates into CASSVERGQNTGELFF.